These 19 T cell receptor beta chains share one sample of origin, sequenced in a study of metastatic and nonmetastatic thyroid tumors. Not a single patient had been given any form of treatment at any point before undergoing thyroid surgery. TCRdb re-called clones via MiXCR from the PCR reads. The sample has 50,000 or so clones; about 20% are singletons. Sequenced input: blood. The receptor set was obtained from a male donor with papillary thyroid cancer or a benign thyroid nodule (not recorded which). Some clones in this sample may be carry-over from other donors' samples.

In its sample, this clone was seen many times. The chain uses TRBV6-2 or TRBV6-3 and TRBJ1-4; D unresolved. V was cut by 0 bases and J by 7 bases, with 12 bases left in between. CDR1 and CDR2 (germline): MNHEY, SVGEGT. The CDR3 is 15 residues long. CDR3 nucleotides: TGTGCCAGCAGTTACTCGAGATCCGCGGGTGAAAAACTGTTTTTT. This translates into CASSYSRSAGEKLFF.

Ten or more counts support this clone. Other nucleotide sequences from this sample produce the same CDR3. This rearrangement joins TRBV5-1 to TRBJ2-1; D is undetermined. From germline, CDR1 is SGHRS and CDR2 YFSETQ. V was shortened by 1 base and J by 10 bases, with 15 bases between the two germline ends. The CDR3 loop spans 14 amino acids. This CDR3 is CASSLLGPEREQFF. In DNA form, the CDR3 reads TGCGCCAGCAGCTTGCTCGGGCCGGAAAGGGAGCAGTTCTTC.

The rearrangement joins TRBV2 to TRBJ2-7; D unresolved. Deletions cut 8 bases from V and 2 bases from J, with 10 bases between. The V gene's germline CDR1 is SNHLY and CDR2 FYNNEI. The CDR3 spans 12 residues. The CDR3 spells CASGPSTYEQYF. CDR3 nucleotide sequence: TGTGCCAGCGGCCCCAGTACCTACGAGCAGTACTTC.

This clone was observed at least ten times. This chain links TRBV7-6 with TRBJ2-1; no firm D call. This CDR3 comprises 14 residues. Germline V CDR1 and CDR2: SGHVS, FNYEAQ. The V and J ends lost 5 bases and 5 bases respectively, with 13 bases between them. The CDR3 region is CASSAGYANNEQFF. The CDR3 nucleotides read TGTGCCAGCAGCGCCGGATACGCAAACAATGAGCAGTTCTTC.

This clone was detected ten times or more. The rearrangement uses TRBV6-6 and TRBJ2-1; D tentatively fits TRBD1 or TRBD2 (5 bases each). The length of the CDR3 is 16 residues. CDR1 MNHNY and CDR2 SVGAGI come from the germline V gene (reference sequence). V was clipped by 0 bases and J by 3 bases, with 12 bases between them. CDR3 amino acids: CASSYSKWGSYNEQFF. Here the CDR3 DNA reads TGTGCCAGCAGTTACTCGAAGTGGGGGAGCTACAATGAGCAGTTCTTC.

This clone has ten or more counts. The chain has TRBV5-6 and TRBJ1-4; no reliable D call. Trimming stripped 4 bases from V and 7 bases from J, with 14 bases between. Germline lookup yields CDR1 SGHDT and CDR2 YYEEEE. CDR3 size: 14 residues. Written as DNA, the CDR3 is TGTGCCAGCAGCCTAAGGACCCCTAGTGAAAAACTGTTTTTT. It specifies CASSLRTPSEKLFF. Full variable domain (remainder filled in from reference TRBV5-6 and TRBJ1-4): DAGVTQSPTHLIKTRGQQVTLRCSPKSGHDTVSWYQQALGQGPQFIFQYYEEEERQRGNFPDRFSGHQFPNYSSELNVNALLLGDSALYLCASSLRTPSEKLFFGSGTQLSVL.

The CDR3 DNA reads TGTGCCAGCAGCGTAGAGGGGGATCCCCGAATGCAAACAGATACGCAGTATTTT. As protein: CASSVEGDPRMQTDTQYF. This chain uses TRBV9 with TRBJ2-3; possibly TRBD1 for D (6 bases). This CDR3 spans 18 amino acids. Trimming took off 0 bases at V and 3 bases at J, with 20 bases between the two ends. Looked up from germline, CDR1 is SGDLS and CDR2 is YYNGEE.

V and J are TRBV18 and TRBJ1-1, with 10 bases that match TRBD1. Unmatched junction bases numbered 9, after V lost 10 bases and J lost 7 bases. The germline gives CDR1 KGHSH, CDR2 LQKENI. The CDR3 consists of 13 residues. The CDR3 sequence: CATRTGGGGEAFF. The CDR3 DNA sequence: TGTGCCACCCGGACAGGGGGTGGTGGTGAAGCTTTCTTT. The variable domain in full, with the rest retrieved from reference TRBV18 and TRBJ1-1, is NAGVMQNPRHLVRRRGQEARLRCSPMKGHSHVYWYRQLPEEGLKFMVYLQKENIIDESGMPKERFSAEFPKEGPSILRIQQVVRGDSAAYFCATRTGGGGEAFFGQGTRLTVV.

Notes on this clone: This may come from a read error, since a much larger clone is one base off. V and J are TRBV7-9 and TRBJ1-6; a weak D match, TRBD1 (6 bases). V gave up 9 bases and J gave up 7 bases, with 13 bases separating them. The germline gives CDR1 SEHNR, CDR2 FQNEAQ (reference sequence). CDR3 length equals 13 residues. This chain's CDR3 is CASMTGGNSPLHF. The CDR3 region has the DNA TGTGCCAGTATGACAGGCGGAAATTCACCCCTCCACTTT.

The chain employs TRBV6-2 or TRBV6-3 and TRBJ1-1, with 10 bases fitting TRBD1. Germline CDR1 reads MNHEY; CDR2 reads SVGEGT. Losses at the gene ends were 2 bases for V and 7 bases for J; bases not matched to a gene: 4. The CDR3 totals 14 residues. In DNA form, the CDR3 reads TGTGCCAGCAGTTACAGGAGGACAGGGGGTGAAGCTTTCTTT. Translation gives CASSYRRTGGEAFF.

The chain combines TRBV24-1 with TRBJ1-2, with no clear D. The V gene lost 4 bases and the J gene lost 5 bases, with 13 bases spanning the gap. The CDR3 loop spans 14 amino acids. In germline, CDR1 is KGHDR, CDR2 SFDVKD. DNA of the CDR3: TGTGCCACCAGTGAAGGAGAGTTTTCTTATGGCTACACCTTC. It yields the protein CATSEGEFSYGYTF.

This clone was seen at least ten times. The CDR3 region has the DNA TGTGCCAGTAGTCCGGCGGCAGCGGGAGTTTACGAGCAGTACTTC. It translates to CASSPAAAGVYEQYF. The gene calls are TRBV19 and TRBJ2-7; 8 nucleotides line up with TRBD2. V lost 5 bases and J lost 4; bases outside the gene matches: 10. The CDR3 runs 15 residues. CDR1 is LNHDA, CDR2 SQIVND, per germline (reference sequence).

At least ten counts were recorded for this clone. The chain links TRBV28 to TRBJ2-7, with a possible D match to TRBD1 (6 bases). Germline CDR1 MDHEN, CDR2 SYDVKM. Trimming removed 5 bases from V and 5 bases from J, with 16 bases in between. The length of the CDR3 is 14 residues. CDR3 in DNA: TGTGCCAGCAGTCAACAGGGTAGTACGAACGAGCAGTACTTC. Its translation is CASSQQGSTNEQYF.

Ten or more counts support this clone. CDR3 in DNA: TGTGCCAGCACTCCCTCCGGACTAGCGGGTTACAATGAGCAGTTCTTC. The encoded protein is CASTPSGLAGYNEQFF. The chain joins TRBV5-8 to TRBJ2-1; 11 nucleotides line up with TRBD2. V dropped 6 bases and J dropped 4; count of bases not matched to a gene: 9. Germline lookup yields CDR1 SGHTS and CDR2 YDEGEE. The CDR3 contains 16 residues.

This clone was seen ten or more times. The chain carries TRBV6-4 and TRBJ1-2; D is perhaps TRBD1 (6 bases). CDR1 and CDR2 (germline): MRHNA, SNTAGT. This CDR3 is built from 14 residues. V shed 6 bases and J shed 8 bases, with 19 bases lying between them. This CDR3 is CASRSTTGLGGYTF. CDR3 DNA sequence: TGTGCCAGCAGATCCACAACAGGGTTAGGAGGCTACACCTTC.

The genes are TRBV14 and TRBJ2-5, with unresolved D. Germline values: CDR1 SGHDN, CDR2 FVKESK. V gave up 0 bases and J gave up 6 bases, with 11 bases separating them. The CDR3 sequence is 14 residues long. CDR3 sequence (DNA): TGTGCCAGCAGCCAAGATATTCTGACGAAGACCCAGTACTTC. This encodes CASSQDILTKTQYF.

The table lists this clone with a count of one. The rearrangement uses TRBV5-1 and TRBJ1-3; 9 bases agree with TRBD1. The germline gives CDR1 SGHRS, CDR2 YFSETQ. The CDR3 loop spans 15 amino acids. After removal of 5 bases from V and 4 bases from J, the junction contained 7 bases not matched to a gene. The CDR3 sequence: CASRPGQGSGNTIYF. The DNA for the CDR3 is TGCGCCAGCAGGCCGGGACAGGGATCGGGAAACACCATATATTTT. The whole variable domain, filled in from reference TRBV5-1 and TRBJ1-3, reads KAGVTQTPRYLIKTRGQQVTLSCSPISGHRSVSWYQQTPGQGLQFLFEYFSETQRNKGNFPGRFSGRQFSNSRSEMNVSTLELGDSALYLCASRPGQGSGNTIYFGEGSWLTVV.

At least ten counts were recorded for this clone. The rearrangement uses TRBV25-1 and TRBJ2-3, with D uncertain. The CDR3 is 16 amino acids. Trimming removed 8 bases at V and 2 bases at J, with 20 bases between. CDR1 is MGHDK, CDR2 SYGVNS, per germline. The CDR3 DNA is TGTGCCAGCTCGACACGCGACTCCCTACCCACAGATACGCAGTATTTT. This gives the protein CASSTRDSLPTDTQYF. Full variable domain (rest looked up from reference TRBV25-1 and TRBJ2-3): EADIYQTPRYLVIGTGKKITLECSQTMGHDKMYWYQQDPGMELHLIHYSYGVNSTEKGDLSSESTVSRIRTEHFPLTLESARPSHTSQYLCASSTRDSLPTDTQYFGPGTRLTVL.

The CDR3 nucleotides read TGTGCCAGCAGTTTTTTGGCTTACTATGGCTACACCTTC. Translating gives CASSFLAYYGYTF. The chain recombines TRBV28 with TRBJ1-2; D remains ambiguous. The CDR3 is made up of 13 amino acids. Trimming shortened V by 3 bases and J by 3 bases, and 8 bases separated the two germline ends. CDR1 MDHEN and CDR2 SYDVKM come from the germline V gene.